This passage covers 23 T cell receptor beta chains from one sample sequenced in a study of cytomegalovirus exposure and HLA in healthy donors. Generated by immunoSEQ multiplex PCR, the TCRdb table keeps only in-frame clones and is missing some. The sample holds 190,000 or so clones, about four fifths seen once. Sequenced input: PBMCs. Every receptor here comes from a woman between 18 and 29 years old in good health and CMV-seropositive.

The chain joins TRBV7-2 to TRBJ2-3, with TRBD2 identical over 8 bases. This CDR3 contains 15 residues. The V and J ends lost 4 bases and 1 base, in that order; junction bases with no gene match: 4. CDR1 and CDR2 (germline): SGHTA, FQGNSA. The CDR3 coding sequence is TGTGCCAGCAGCTCAGAGACTAGCGGCACAGATACGCAGTATTTT. It specifies CASSSETSGTDTQYF.

The chain is built from TRBV11-2 and TRBJ1-1; D unclear. The V end lost 1 base, the J end lost 1 base, and 10 bases lay between the germline ends. Per germline, CDR1 SGHAT and CDR2 FQNNGV. This CDR3 comprises 15 residues. The CDR3 loop reads CASSLGTQRNTEAFF. CDR3 DNA sequence: TGTGCCAGCAGCTTAGGTACACAAAGGAACACTGAAGCTTTCTTT.

This clone has a single count. This chain uses TRBV14 with TRBJ1-1; no reliable D call. V lost 4 bases and J 6 bases, leaving 15 bases between the germline ends. This CDR3 is 14 amino acids long. Germline V gene lookup returns CDR1 SGHDN and CDR2 FVKESK. The CDR3 protein is CASSPYRGIAEAFF. In DNA, the CDR3 is TGTGCCAGCAGCCCTTATCGGGGTATCGCTGAAGCTTTCTTT. The variable domain in full, with the rest retrieved from reference TRBV14 and TRBJ1-1, is EAGVTQFPSHSVIEKGQTVTLRCDPISGHDNLYWYRRVMGKEIKFLLHFVKESKQDESGMPNNRFLAERTGGTYSTLKVQPAELEDSGVYFCASSPYRGIAEAFFGQGTRLTVV.

This chain links TRBV18 with TRBJ2-1, with 11 bases matching TRBD2. From germline, CDR1 is KGHSH and CDR2 LQKENI. V gave up 4 bases and J gave up 6 bases; unmatched junction bases: 5. The CDR3 is 15 amino acids. The CDR3 sequence: CASSRLAGGPNEQFF. The CDR3 DNA is TGTGCCAGCTCACGATTAGCGGGGGGGCCCAATGAGCAGTTCTTC.

The J gene is TRBJ2-1, the V gene TRBV7-9, with D uncertain. With 2 bases removed from V and 7 bases from J, the gap between germline ends came to 6 bases. The CDR3 is 12 amino acids. From germline, CDR1 is SEHNR and CDR2 FQNEAQ (reference sequence). The chain's CDR3 is CASSLSRNEQFF. CDR3 bases: TGTGCCAGCAGCTTATCGCGGAATGAGCAGTTCTTC.

CDR3 region: CASSHKANGELFF. CDR3 sequence (DNA): TGCGCCAGCAGCCACAAAGCAAACGGGGAGCTGTTTTTT. The J gene is TRBJ2-2, the V gene TRBV4-3; D not certain. The germline CDR1 and CDR2 sequences are LGHNA and YSLEER. The CDR3 contains 13 residues. V dropped 3 bases and J dropped 7 bases, with 9 bases sitting between them.

Remarks on this clone: The sample holds other DNA sequences that translate to the same CDR3. CDR3 in amino acids: CASSVGQGDYEQYF. The CDR3 DNA reads as TGTGCCAGCAGCGTAGGACAGGGGGACTACGAGCAGTACTTC. The chain couples TRBV9 to TRBJ2-7; 9 nucleotides match TRBD1. In germline, CDR1 is SGDLS, CDR2 YYNGEE. V lost 0 bases to trimming and J lost 3 bases; unmatched junction nucleotides: 1. This CDR3 comprises 14 residues.

The rearrangement uses TRBV2 and TRBJ2-7; D is possibly TRBD1 (5 bases). V shed 8 bases and J shed 0 bases, with 11 bases lying between them. This CDR3 region has 13 residues. Germline V CDR1 and CDR2: SNHLY, FYNNEI. CDR3 protein: CASPRGSSYEQYF. In nucleotides, the CDR3 is TGTGCCAGCCCTAGGGGAAGCTCCTACGAGCAGTACTTC.

This sequence joins TRBV7-2 and TRBJ2-1; 7 nucleotides match TRBD1. V lost 3 bases to trimming and J lost 10 bases; unmatched junction nucleotides: 12. The length of the CDR3 is 15 residues. Per germline, CDR1 SGHTA and CDR2 FQGNSA. CDR3: CASSLYLDRVGEQFF. The CDR3 DNA sequence: TGTGCCAGCAGCTTGTACCTAGACAGGGTGGGAGAGCAGTTCTTC.

This rearrangement joins TRBV11-3 to TRBJ2-1; 7 bases are a match to TRBD1. The CDR3 spans 15 residues. V was clipped by 1 base and J by 5 bases; unmatched bases: 5. CDR1 SGHNT and CDR2 YENEEA come from the germline V gene. The CDR3 sequence is CASSLAPTGHNEQFF. The CDR3 DNA sequence: TGTGCCAGCAGCTTAGCCCCGACAGGGCACAATGAGCAGTTCTTC. The full variable domain, completed using reference TRBV11-3 and TRBJ2-1, is EAGVVQSPRYKIIEKKQPVAFWCNPISGHNTLYWYLQNLGQGPELLIRYENEEAVDDSQLPKDRFSAERLKGVDSTLKIQPAELGDSAVYLCASSLAPTGHNEQFFGPGTRLTVL.

Remarks on this clone: One junction end disagrees with the germline gene, perhaps due to a read error. The V gene is TRBV7-2, the J gene TRBJ2-5; TRBD2 agrees at 11 bases. The CDR3 loop spans 15 amino acids. CDR1 is SGHTA and CDR2 is FQGNSA in the germline V gene. CDR3 region: CASTLAGGPVETQYF. CDR3 sequence (DNA): TGTGCCAGCACCTTAGCGGGGGGGCCGGTTGAGACCCAGTACTTC. Variable domain in full (rest from reference TRBV7-2 and TRBJ2-5): GAGVSQSPSNKVTEKGKDVELRCDPISGHTALYWYRQSLGQGLEFLIYFQGNSAPDKSGLPSDRFSAERTGGSVSTLTIQRTQQEDSAVYLCASTLAGGPVETQYFGPGTRLLVL.

The V and J genes are TRBV27 and TRBJ1-2, with 7 nucleotides matching TRBD1. V dropped 4 bases and J dropped 8; count of bases not matched to a gene: 22. The CDR3 is 18 residues long. Germline values: CDR1 MNHEY, CDR2 SMNVEV (reference sequence). CDR3 in DNA: TGTGCCAGCAGTTCAGGGACAGACTCTTACCGTGGGCTAGGGGGCTACACCTTC. Translation gives CASSSGTDSYRGLGGYTF.

The rearrangement joins TRBV15 to TRBJ1-6; perhaps TRBD1 as D (5 bases). The CDR3 covers 15 residues. CDR1 and CDR2 (germline): LNHNV, YYDKDF (reference sequence). V was trimmed by 5 bases and J by 7 bases, leaving 15 bases between them. As DNA, the CDR3 is TGTGCCACCAGCCCTCCGGACGGGGGGAATTCACCCCTCCACTTT. This gives the protein CATSPPDGGNSPLHF.

The chain carries TRBV18 and TRBJ2-7, with 7 nucleotides matching TRBD1. Germline assignment: CDR1 KGHSH and CDR2 LQKENI. This CDR3 comprises 17 residues. V lost 1 base to trimming and J lost 2 bases; unmatched junction nucleotides: 11. DNA of the CDR3: TGTGCCAGCTCACCACTTTCGCTACGGGACAGAACCTACGAGCAGTACTTC. Its translation is CASSPLSLRDRTYEQYF.

This clone was found once. The chain links TRBV5-1 to TRBJ2-1; D is possibly TRBD1 (6 bases). CDR3 length: 13 residues. With 1 base removed from V and 10 bases from J, the gap between germline ends came to 12 bases. Germline V CDR1 and CDR2: SGHRS, YFSETQ. The CDR3 loop reads CASSLTGSDEQFF. CDR3 nucleotides: TGCGCCAGCAGCTTGACAGGGAGCGACGAGCAGTTCTTC.

The CDR3: CASSLGTRKFF. CDR3 DNA sequence: TGTGCCAGCAGCCTGGGGACTAGAAAGTTCTTC. This sequence joins TRBV13 and TRBJ2-1, with TRBD2 matching over 8 bases. J lost 14 bases, V lost 5 bases, and 5 bases had no gene match. CDR1 is PRHDT, CDR2 FYEKMQ, per germline (reference sequence). This CDR3 contains 11 residues.

V gene TRBV4-1 combines with J gene TRBJ1-1; a weak D match, TRBD1 (5 bases). Trimming cost V 0 bases and J 2 bases, with 13 bases left between them. Germline values: CDR1 MGHRA, CDR2 YSYEKL. The CDR3 loop spans 16 amino acids. In nucleotides, the CDR3 is TGCGCCAGCAGCCAAGAGGTAGGACGGACAAACACTGAAGCTTTCTTT. Translated: CASSQEVGRTNTEAFF.

The chain employs TRBV19 and TRBJ2-1, with D tentatively TRBD1 (6 bases). The CDR3 covers 15 residues. Trimming removed 1 base from V and 4 bases from J, with 11 bases in between. Germline-derived CDR1 and CDR2 are LNHDA and SQIVND (reference sequence). The CDR3 DNA follows: TGTGCCAGTAGTATAGTAGAGGGACAATACAATGAGCAGTTCTTC. The encoded protein is CASSIVEGQYNEQFF.

This clone is a singleton in its sample. This chain uses TRBV15 with TRBJ2-7; D call uncertain. Germline V gives CDR1 LNHNV, CDR2 YYDKDF (reference sequence). Trimming pared 0 bases from V and 1 base from J, leaving 4 bases between. The CDR3 has 13 amino acids. CDR3 sequence (DNA): TGTGCCACCAGCAGAGATGCGTCCTACGAGCAGTACTTC. Residues: CATSRDASYEQYF.

This chain connects TRBV5-6 to TRBJ2-5; a possible D gene is TRBD2 (6 bases). Looked up from germline, CDR1 is SGHDT and CDR2 is YYEEEE. Trimming stripped 4 bases from V and 1 base from J, with 14 bases between. The CDR3 is 15 amino acids. The CDR3 reads CASSPGERSQETQYF. For the CDR3, the DNA is TGTGCCAGCAGCCCGGGAGAGCGCTCCCAAGAGACCCAGTACTTC.

This clone ranks as medium-sized. The rearrangement uses TRBV19 and TRBJ1-2, with no clear D. V lost 5 bases and J 4 bases, leaving 8 bases between the germline ends. This CDR3 is 12 amino acids long. The germline CDR1 and CDR2 sequences are LNHDA and SQIVND (reference sequence). The CDR3 here is CASSETAYGYTF. The CDR3 DNA reads as TGTGCCAGTAGTGAAACAGCCTATGGCTACACCTTC.

The V and J genes are TRBV19 and TRBJ2-7; a possible D gene is TRBD2 (5 bases). The CDR3 is made up of 13 amino acids. The V and J ends lost 4 bases and 2 bases respectively, with 9 bases between them. CDR1 LNHDA and CDR2 SQIVND come from the germline V gene (reference sequence). DNA for the CDR3: TGTGCCAGTAGTAACGGAGGAACCTACGAGCAGTACTTC. Its protein is CASSNGGTYEQYF.

V usage is TRBV20-1 and J usage is TRBJ2-1; D perhaps matches TRBD1 (6 bases). This CDR3 spans 11 amino acids. CDR1 and CDR2 from the germline V gene are DFQATT and SNEGSKA (reference sequence). CDR3 bases: TGCAGCATACGCAGGGGCAATGAGCAGTTCTTC. Translation gives CSIRRGNEQFF.